The following is a T cell receptor (beta chain) sequence with its context. What it binds is not known. Template switching created a universal primer site, and the cDNA included unique molecular identifiers. TCRdb re-called the 5' RACE reads with MiXCR, one entry per CDR3 protein. The table includes around 1.7 million distinct CDR3 sequences, about 32% detected once. The data were taken from a study of identical twins. General study points: For cord blood, abundant beta clonotypes had fewer insertions, unlike memory repertoires, which showed none. It was possible that invariant MAIT and iNKT cells partly confounded the zero-insertion analyses.

The ends were cut back, 0 bases at V and 0 bases at J, with 8 bases in the middle. The CDR3 totals 14 residues. Germline assignment: CDR1 DFQATT and CDR2 SNEGSKA (reference sequence). The donors were all healthy and Caucasian. The chain uses TRBV20-1 and TRBJ1-1; D gene uncertain. The receptor comes from a newborn girl in good health. Sample: cord blood. CDR3 in amino acids: CSARDQEMNTEAFF. CDR3 DNA sequence: TGCAGTGCTAGAGATCAGGAAATGAACACTGAAGCTTTCTTT.